Listed below are T cell receptor beta chains from one sample, sequenced in a study of T cells in Graves' hyperthyroidism and ophthalmopathy. Each CDR3 protein is one row after TCRdb ran MiXCR on the multiplex PCR reads. The sample lists about 620,000 distinct CDR3 sequences; roughly 17% were seen once. Sample: blood. These receptors were collected from a woman aged 25 to 39 with Graves' hyperthyroidism. Each CDR3 is given with its conserved first and last residue. D genes are given only for firm matches. For some rows the clone size is stated as once, few or many, or as a class when expanded; others skip it.

v_call: TRBV28; j_call: TRBJ1-3; d_call: .; clone_size: many; cdr3_nt: TGTGCCAGCTGCTCGGCCCCCCGGTACTCGCAGGCTGGAAACACCATATATTTT; cdr3_aa: CASCSAPRYSQAGNTIYF
v_call: TRBV2; j_call: TRBJ2-2; d_call: TRBD2; clone_size: few; cdr3_nt: TGTGCCAGCAGTGTGGAGCTAGCGGGAGGGCCGTACACCGGGGAGCTGTTTTTT; cdr3_aa: CASSVELAGGPYTGELFF
v_call: TRBV20-1; j_call: TRBJ2-7; d_call: TRBD2; clone_size: .; cdr3_nt: TGCAGTGCTAGGGATACCGGGACTAGCGGGGTCTACGAGCAGTACTTC; cdr3_aa: CSARDTGTSGVYEQYF
v_call: TRBV11-2; j_call: TRBJ1-1; d_call: .; clone_size: few; cdr3_nt: TGTGCCAGCAGCTTTTCCGACCTAGGATCGGGAGCTTTCTTT; cdr3_aa: CASSFSDLGSGAFF
v_call: TRBV27; j_call: TRBJ2-7; d_call: .; clone_size: few; cdr3_nt: TGTGCCAGCAGTTTCGCCTCCGGGGCCTACGAGCAGTACTTC; cdr3_aa: CASSFASGAYEQYF
v_call: TRBV18; j_call: TRBJ2-3; d_call: .; clone_size: many; cdr3_nt: TGTGCCAGCTCACCAAGGAGGGGGTCGGGAGATACGCAGTATTTT; cdr3_aa: CASSPRRGSGDTQYF
v_call: TRBV6-1; j_call: TRBJ2-3; d_call: TRBD2; clone_size: many; cdr3_nt: TGTGCCAGTAGTGGGACAATCGGGACTAGCGGGAGAGATACGCAGTATTTT; cdr3_aa: CASSGTIGTSGRDTQYF
v_call: TRBV28; j_call: TRBJ2-4; d_call: .; clone_size: many; cdr3_nt: TGTGCCAGCAGTCCAGGGATAGCCAAAAACATTCAGTACTTC; cdr3_aa: CASSPGIAKNIQYF
v_call: TRBV28; j_call: TRBJ2-3; d_call: TRBD2; clone_size: many; cdr3_nt: TGTGCCAGCAGTTCTAGCGGGAAGGCGCTGGATACGCAGTATTTT; cdr3_aa: CASSSSGKALDTQYF
v_call: TRBV6-1; j_call: TRBJ1-1; d_call: TRBD1; clone_size: few; cdr3_nt: TGTGCCAGCGGTACAGGGGCCGGGAACACTGAAGCTTTCTTT; cdr3_aa: CASGTGAGNTEAFF
v_call: TRBV12-5; j_call: TRBJ2-7; d_call: .; clone_size: few; cdr3_nt: TGTGCTAGTGGTTTGTACCACAGGTCTCCTTCCTACGAGCAGTACTTC; cdr3_aa: CASGLYHRSPSYEQYF
v_call: TRBV7-3; j_call: TRBJ2-2; d_call: TRBD1; clone_size: many; cdr3_nt: TGTGCCAGCAGCCCCCAGGGGACAGGGGCCGGCGGGGAGCTGTTTTTT; cdr3_aa: CASSPQGTGAGGELFF
v_call: TRBV4-1; j_call: TRBJ2-7; d_call: TRBD2; clone_size: many; cdr3_nt: TGCGCCAGCAGCCTCGATTTGCGGGGGGCGTACGAGCAGTACTTC; cdr3_aa: CASSLDLRGAYEQYF
v_call: TRBV20-1; j_call: TRBJ2-1; d_call: TRBD2; clone_size: many; cdr3_nt: TGCAGTGCTAGGGCCCTAGCGGGAGGTTACAATGAGCAGTTCTTC; cdr3_aa: CSARALAGGYNEQFF
v_call: TRBV10-3; j_call: TRBJ2-1; d_call: .; clone_size: .; cdr3_nt: TGTGCCATCAGTGTTCTAGAGGGCCATCCTCAAGGTGAGCAGTTCTTC; cdr3_aa: CAISVLEGHPQGEQFF
v_call: TRBV12-3/TRBV12-4; j_call: TRBJ1-1; d_call: .; clone_size: .; cdr3_nt: TGTGCCAGCAGTAACCCCGGGAAGACCACTGAAGCTTTCTTT; cdr3_aa: CASSNPGKTTEAFF
v_call: TRBV28; j_call: TRBJ1-5; d_call: .; clone_size: many; cdr3_nt: TGTGCCAGCAGTTTACGGATGGGTTGGCCACGTTATCAGCCCCAGCATTTT; cdr3_aa: CASSLRMGWPRYQPQHF
v_call: TRBV3-1; j_call: TRBJ2-7; d_call: .; clone_size: many; cdr3_nt: TGTGCCAGCAGTCAAGTAGGGGGAGCAGAGCAGTACTTC; cdr3_aa: CASSQVGGAEQYF
v_call: TRBV25-1; j_call: TRBJ2-1; d_call: .; clone_size: many; cdr3_nt: TGTGCCAGCAGCCCACAGGGGACCGTAGGGGAGGAGTTCTTC; cdr3_aa: CASSPQGTVGEEFF
v_call: TRBV5-5; j_call: TRBJ2-3; d_call: .; clone_size: .; cdr3_nt: TGTGCCAGCAGCGCGCGGGGCAGCACAGATACGCAGTATTTT; cdr3_aa: CASSARGSTDTQYF
v_call: TRBV7-2; j_call: TRBJ2-5; d_call: .; clone_size: many; cdr3_nt: TGTGCCAGCAGCTTAGCAGGCAGGAGGGAGACCCAGTACTTC; cdr3_aa: CASSLAGRRETQYF
v_call: TRBV28; j_call: TRBJ2-7; d_call: .; clone_size: many; cdr3_nt: TGTGCCAGCAGACCCGGGACATCCTACGAGCAGTACTTC; cdr3_aa: CASRPGTSYEQYF
v_call: TRBV28; j_call: TRBJ1-3; d_call: .; clone_size: few; cdr3_nt: TGTGCCAGCAGTTTCTCACAGGGTTCACCTTCTGGAAACACCATATATTTT; cdr3_aa: CASSFSQGSPSGNTIYF
v_call: TRBV11-2; j_call: TRBJ2-3; d_call: .; clone_size: .; cdr3_nt: TGTGCCAGCACCGCCGGGACCAAATCGATCACAGATACGCAGTATTTT; cdr3_aa: CASTAGTKSITDTQYF
v_call: TRBV5-6; j_call: TRBJ2-7; d_call: .; clone_size: few; cdr3_nt: TGTGCCAGCAGCTTTGACCGGGTCACCTACGAGCAGTACTTC; cdr3_aa: CASSFDRVTYEQYF
v_call: TRBV28; j_call: TRBJ2-5; d_call: .; clone_size: many; cdr3_nt: TGTGCCAGCAGTTTAGGAGGGTTCCAGTACTTC; cdr3_aa: CASSLGGFQYF
v_call: TRBV3-1; j_call: TRBJ2-7; d_call: .; clone_size: many; cdr3_nt: TGTGCCAGCAGCCAAGAAAGTAGGCCGGGTGAGCAGTACTTC; cdr3_aa: CASSQESRPGEQYF
v_call: TRBV20-1; j_call: TRBJ1-3; d_call: .; clone_size: few; cdr3_nt: TGCAGTGCTAGGACACTAGGAAACACCATATATTTT; cdr3_aa: CSARTLGNTIYF
v_call: TRBV29-1; j_call: TRBJ1-2; d_call: .; clone_size: few; cdr3_nt: TGCAGCGTTGAAGACAGGGTTTATGGCTACACCTTC; cdr3_aa: CSVEDRVYGYTF
v_call: TRBV7-3; j_call: TRBJ2-3; d_call: TRBD1; clone_size: many; cdr3_nt: TGTGCCAGCAGCCCCGGGACAGGGTCAGATACGCAGTATTTT; cdr3_aa: CASSPGTGSDTQYF
v_call: TRBV7-9; j_call: TRBJ1-4; d_call: .; clone_size: many; cdr3_nt: TGTGCCAGCAGTTTAGGGGCAGCTAATGAAAAACTGTTTTTT; cdr3_aa: CASSLGAANEKLFF
v_call: TRBV2; j_call: TRBJ2-7; d_call: .; clone_size: many; cdr3_nt: TGTGCCAGCAGTGAGAATACAGGTTCGAAGGAGCAGTACTTC; cdr3_aa: CASSENTGSKEQYF
v_call: TRBV5-4; j_call: TRBJ2-1; d_call: TRBD2; clone_size: .; cdr3_nt: TGTGCCAGCAGCTTGGCGCAGCGGGAGGGCCCCGAGCAGTTCTTC; cdr3_aa: CASSLAQREGPEQFF
v_call: TRBV18; j_call: TRBJ2-5; d_call: .; clone_size: many; cdr3_nt: TGTGCCAGCTCAGCCAACCAAGAGACCCAGTACTTC; cdr3_aa: CASSANQETQYF
v_call: TRBV2; j_call: TRBJ1-4; d_call: TRBD1; clone_size: many; cdr3_nt: TGTGCCAGCGCCGGGACAGAGGATGAAAAACTGTTTTTT; cdr3_aa: CASAGTEDEKLFF
v_call: TRBV20-1; j_call: TRBJ2-7; d_call: .; clone_size: many; cdr3_nt: TGCAGTGCTATCGGATACCTCTCCTACGAGCAGTACTTC; cdr3_aa: CSAIGYLSYEQYF
v_call: TRBV9; j_call: TRBJ2-7; d_call: TRBD1; clone_size: few; cdr3_nt: TGTGCCAGCAGCGTAGTGGGACAGGGAGACGAGCAGTACTTC; cdr3_aa: CASSVVGQGDEQYF
v_call: TRBV13; j_call: TRBJ2-5; d_call: .; clone_size: many; cdr3_nt: TGTGCCAGCAGCAAAGGACATGTACAAGAGACCCAGTACTTC; cdr3_aa: CASSKGHVQETQYF
v_call: TRBV2; j_call: TRBJ2-3; d_call: TRBD2; clone_size: many; cdr3_nt: TGTGCCAGCTCGAATCTACTAGCGGGAGGACCAGATACGCAGTATTTT; cdr3_aa: CASSNLLAGGPDTQYF
v_call: TRBV27; j_call: TRBJ1-2; d_call: .; clone_size: few; cdr3_nt: TGTGCCAGCAGTTCGGGGCTGGGGGGAGCAGGCGGCTACACCTTC; cdr3_aa: CASSSGLGGAGGYTF
v_call: TRBV6-1; j_call: TRBJ2-7; d_call: TRBD1; clone_size: .; cdr3_nt: TGTCCCAGCAGTGCAGGGACAGGGGGCTCCTACGAGCAGTACTTC; cdr3_aa: CPSSAGTGGSYEQYF
v_call: TRBV2; j_call: TRBJ2-1; d_call: TRBD2; clone_size: many; cdr3_nt: TGTGCCGGGCTACTAGCGGGAGGGGCAGAGCAGTTCTTC; cdr3_aa: CAGLLAGGAEQFF
v_call: TRBV27; j_call: TRBJ1-2; d_call: TRBD1; clone_size: few; cdr3_nt: TGTGCCAGCACAGACACCCCCACAGGGGAGGATGGCTACACCTTC; cdr3_aa: CASTDTPTGEDGYTF
v_call: TRBV5-4; j_call: TRBJ1-2; d_call: .; clone_size: few; cdr3_nt: TGTGCCAGCACCTCACGTCGGGAAGGTAACTATGGCTACACCTTC; cdr3_aa: CASTSRREGNYGYTF
v_call: TRBV9; j_call: TRBJ2-2; d_call: TRBD2; clone_size: .; cdr3_nt: TGTGCCAGCAGCATCGGGACTAGCGGGGCGAACACCGGGGAGCTGTTTTTT; cdr3_aa: CASSIGTSGANTGELFF
v_call: TRBV19; j_call: TRBJ2-5; d_call: .; clone_size: .; cdr3_nt: TGTGCCAGTAGCCTCTACCTGAGGGGAGAGACCCAGTACTTC; cdr3_aa: CASSLYLRGETQYF
v_call: TRBV4-2; j_call: TRBJ1-2; d_call: .; clone_size: few; cdr3_nt: TGTGCCAGCAGCCAAGATCAGGGGCAGAATTATGGCTACACCTTC; cdr3_aa: CASSQDQGQNYGYTF
v_call: TRBV6-6; j_call: TRBJ2-7; d_call: TRBD1; clone_size: .; cdr3_nt: TGTGCCAGCAGTTACTCGTGGGGCCCAGGGGGCTCCTACGAGCAGTACTTC; cdr3_aa: CASSYSWGPGGSYEQYF
v_call: TRBV20-1; j_call: TRBJ2-2; d_call: .; clone_size: few; cdr3_nt: TGCAGTGCTAGAGACGTAGACAGAAACACCGGGGAGCTGTTTTTT; cdr3_aa: CSARDVDRNTGELFF
v_call: TRBV20-1; j_call: TRBJ2-7; d_call: TRBD2; clone_size: many; cdr3_nt: TGCAGTGCTAGTTTAGCGGGAGGGCCACATATGGAAACCTACGAGCAGTACTTC; cdr3_aa: CSASLAGGPHMETYEQYF
v_call: TRBV25-1; j_call: TRBJ2-7; d_call: TRBD2; clone_size: .; cdr3_nt: TGTGCCAGCAGTGCTGATTTACTAGCGGGAGTTTCTGAGCAGTACTTC; cdr3_aa: CASSADLLAGVSEQYF